The text below deals with one TCR beta chain. PCR primers comprised 60 Vbeta and 13 Jbeta primers. Method: immunoSEQ multiplex PCR; TCRdb's copy keeps in-frame clones and lacks some. This sample carries over 50,000 clones, around 83% of them seen once, and the ten largest clones take approximately 1.7%. The record originates from a study of cytomegalovirus exposure and HLA in healthy donors. Trimming removed 3 bases from V and 6 bases from J, with 12 bases in between. Germline V CDR1 and CDR2: GTSNPN, SVGIG (reference sequence). The CDR3 length is 13 residues. This TCR was recovered from a man between 40 and 49 years old in good health and CMV-seronegative. The specimen was PBMCs. The chain carries TRBV30 and TRBJ1-5; no clear D. CDR3 in DNA: TGTGCCTGGAGCGGCAGCAGCGGTCAGCCCCAGCATTTT. Protein product: CAWSGSSGQPQHF.